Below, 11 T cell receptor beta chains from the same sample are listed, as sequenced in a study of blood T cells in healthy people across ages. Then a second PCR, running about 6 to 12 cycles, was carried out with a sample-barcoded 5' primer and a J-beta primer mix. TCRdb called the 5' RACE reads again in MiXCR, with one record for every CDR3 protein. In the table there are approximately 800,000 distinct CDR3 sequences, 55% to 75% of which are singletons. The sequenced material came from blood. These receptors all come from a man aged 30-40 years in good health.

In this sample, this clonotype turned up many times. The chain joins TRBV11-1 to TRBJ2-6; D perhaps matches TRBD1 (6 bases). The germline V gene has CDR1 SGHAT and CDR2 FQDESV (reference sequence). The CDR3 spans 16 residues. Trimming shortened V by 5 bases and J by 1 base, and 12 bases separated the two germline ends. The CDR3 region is CASSLHTGSGANVLTF. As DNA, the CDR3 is TGTGCCAGCAGCCTACATACAGGGTCTGGGGCCAACGTCCTGACTTTC.

The CDR3 region is CASSYAKTQGYEQYF. DNA of the CDR3: TGTGCCAGCAGTTACGCGAAAACACAGGGTTACGAGCAGTACTTC. The chain combines TRBV6-5 with TRBJ2-7, with D tentatively TRBD1 (6 bases). The germline V gene encodes CDR1 MNHEY and CDR2 SVGAGI. The CDR3 is 15 amino acids. V was cut by 2 bases and J by 4 bases, with 15 bases left in between.

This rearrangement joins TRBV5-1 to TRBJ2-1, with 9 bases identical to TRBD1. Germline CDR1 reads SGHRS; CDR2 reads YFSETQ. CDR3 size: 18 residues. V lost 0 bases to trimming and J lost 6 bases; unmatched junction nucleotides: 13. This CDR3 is CASSLDPVTGQGPNEQFF. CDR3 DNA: TGCGCCAGCAGCTTGGACCCCGTTACGGGACAGGGTCCCAATGAGCAGTTCTTC.

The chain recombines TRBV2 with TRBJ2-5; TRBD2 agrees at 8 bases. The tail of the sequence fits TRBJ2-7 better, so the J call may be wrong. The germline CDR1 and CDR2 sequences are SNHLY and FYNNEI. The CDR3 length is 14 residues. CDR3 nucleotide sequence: TGTGCCAGCAGTGCCCAGCGGGAGTGGTACGAGCAGTACTTC. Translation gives CASSAQREWYEQYF.

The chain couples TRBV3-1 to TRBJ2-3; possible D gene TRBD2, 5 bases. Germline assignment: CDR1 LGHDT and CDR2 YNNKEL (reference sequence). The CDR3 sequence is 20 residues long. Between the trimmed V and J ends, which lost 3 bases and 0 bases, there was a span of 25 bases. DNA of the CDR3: TGTGCCAGCAGCCATAGTCTTGGTTTGTCAGCAAGGACTAGCACAGATACGCAGTATTTT. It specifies CASSHSLGLSARTSTDTQYF.

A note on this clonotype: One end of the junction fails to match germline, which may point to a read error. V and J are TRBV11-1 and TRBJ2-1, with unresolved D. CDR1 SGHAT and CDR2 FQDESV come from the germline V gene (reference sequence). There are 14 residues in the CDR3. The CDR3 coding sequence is TGTGCCAGCAGCTTGTTCGGCAGAAACAATGAACAGTTCTTC. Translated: CASSLFGRNNEQFF.

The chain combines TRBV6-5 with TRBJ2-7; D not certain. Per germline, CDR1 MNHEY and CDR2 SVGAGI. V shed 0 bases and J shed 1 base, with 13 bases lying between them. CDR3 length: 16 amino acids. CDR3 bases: TGTGCCAGCAGTTACTCAAGCGCGTTCCCTTCCTACGAGCAGTACTTC. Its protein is CASSYSSAFPSYEQYF.

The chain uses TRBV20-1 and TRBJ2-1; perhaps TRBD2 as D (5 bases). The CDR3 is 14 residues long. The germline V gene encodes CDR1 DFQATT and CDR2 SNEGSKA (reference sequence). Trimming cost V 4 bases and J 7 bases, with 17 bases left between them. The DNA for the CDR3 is TGCAGTGCTACCGCGGGCCTCCTGGGGAATGAGCAGTTCTTC. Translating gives CSATAGLLGNEQFF.

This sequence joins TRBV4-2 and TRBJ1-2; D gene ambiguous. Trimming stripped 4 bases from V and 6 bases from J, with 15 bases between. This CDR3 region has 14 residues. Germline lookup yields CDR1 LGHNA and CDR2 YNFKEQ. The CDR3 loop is CASSPPGSSHGYTF. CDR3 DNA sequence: TGTGCCAGCAGCCCCCCCGGGAGTAGCCATGGCTACACCTTC.

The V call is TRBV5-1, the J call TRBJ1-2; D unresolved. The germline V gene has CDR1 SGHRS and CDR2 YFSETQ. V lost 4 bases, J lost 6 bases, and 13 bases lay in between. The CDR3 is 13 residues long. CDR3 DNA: TGCGCCAGCAGCGTGGACCCCCAGAATGGCTACACCTTC. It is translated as CASSVDPQNGYTF.

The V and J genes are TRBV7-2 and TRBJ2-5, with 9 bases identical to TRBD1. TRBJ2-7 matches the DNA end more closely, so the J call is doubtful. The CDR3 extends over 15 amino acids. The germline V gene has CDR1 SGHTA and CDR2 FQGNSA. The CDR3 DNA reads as TGTGCCAGCAGCATTACGTCCCGGGACAGGGCCGAGCAGTACTTC. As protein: CASSITSRDRAEQYF.